The 6 T cell receptor beta chains listed next were all sequenced from one sample in a study of cytomegalovirus exposure and HLA in healthy donors. Primers included in the PCR were 60 Vbeta and 13 Jbeta primers. Sequencing used immunoSEQ multiplex PCR; TCRdb keeps in-frame clones, though not all of them. The sample lists fewer than 200,000 clones; about 81% were seen once. Sequencing was carried out using PBMCs. Source of these receptors: a girl aged 5-17 years in good health and CMV-seropositive.

The table lists this clone with a few counts. The chain carries TRBV27 and TRBJ2-1; TRBD2 agrees at 7 bases. The CDR3 totals 17 residues. V dropped 1 base and J dropped 3; count of bases not matched to a gene: 9. Germline assignment: CDR1 MNHEY and CDR2 SMNVEV (reference sequence). CDR3 nucleotide sequence: TGTGCCAGCAGTTTATTGGGCCCCGGGACTATCTACAATGAGCAGTTCTTC. Encoded protein: CASSLLGPGTIYNEQFF.

The chain is built from TRBV11-2 and TRBJ1-5; the D gene is possibly TRBD1 (5 bases). This CDR3 has 16 amino acids. Trimming removed 1 base from V and 4 bases from J, with 14 bases in between. CDR1 is SGHAT, CDR2 FQNNGV, per germline. CDR3 nucleotides: TGTGCCAGCAGCTTAGTTTCAGGGTTGGGGAATCAGCCCCAGCATTTT. Translated, it gives CASSLVSGLGNQPQHF.

In this sample, this clone turned up a few times. V is TRBV6-1 and J is TRBJ2-7; unclear D gene. In germline, CDR1 is MNHNS, CDR2 SASEGT. The CDR3 sequence is 13 residues long. With 1 base removed from V and 3 bases from J, the gap between germline ends came to 7 bases. Here the CDR3 DNA reads TGTGCCAGCAGTGAAGGGCAGATCTACGAGCAGTACTTC. Protein sequence: CASSEGQIYEQYF.

The chain employs TRBV5-1 and TRBJ2-5; TRBD2 aligns across 9 bases. CDR3 length equals 14 residues. V was pared by 5 bases and J by 2 bases, with 4 bases of the junction left unmatched. CDR1 and CDR2 from the germline V gene are SGHRS and YFSETQ. The CDR3 DNA reads TGCGCCAGCAGTCGGGGACTAGCTCAAGAGACCCAGTACTTC. Protein: CASSRGLAQETQYF. The full variable domain, completed using reference TRBV5-1 and TRBJ2-5, is KAGVTQTPRYLIKTRGQQVTLSCSPISGHRSVSWYQQTPGQGLQFLFEYFSETQRNKGNFPGRFSGRQFSNSRSEMNVSTLELGDSALYLCASSRGLAQETQYFGPGTRLLVL.

The chain employs TRBV11-2 and TRBJ2-2; the match to TRBD1 covers 9 bases. Germline V gene sequence: CDR1 SGHAT, CDR2 FQNNGV. This CDR3 spans 16 amino acids. The V gene end was trimmed by 4 bases and the J gene end by 7 bases; junction bases not matched to a gene: 10. The CDR3 loop is CASSSAYRGPVGELFF. The CDR3 DNA sequence: TGTGCCAGCAGCTCAGCTTACAGGGGGCCCGTCGGGGAGCTGTTTTTT.

As concerns this clone: Compared with germline, one end of the junction differs, possibly owing to a read error. The rearrangement links TRBV5-3 to TRBJ2-5, with D unresolved. TRBV5-3 is given ORF status, its function remaining uncertain. The CDR3 is 15 amino acids. The DNA of the CDR3 is TGTGCCAGAAGCTTGTCGGTCCGGGTTAAAGAGGCCCAGTACTTC. It encodes CARSLSVRVKEAQYF.